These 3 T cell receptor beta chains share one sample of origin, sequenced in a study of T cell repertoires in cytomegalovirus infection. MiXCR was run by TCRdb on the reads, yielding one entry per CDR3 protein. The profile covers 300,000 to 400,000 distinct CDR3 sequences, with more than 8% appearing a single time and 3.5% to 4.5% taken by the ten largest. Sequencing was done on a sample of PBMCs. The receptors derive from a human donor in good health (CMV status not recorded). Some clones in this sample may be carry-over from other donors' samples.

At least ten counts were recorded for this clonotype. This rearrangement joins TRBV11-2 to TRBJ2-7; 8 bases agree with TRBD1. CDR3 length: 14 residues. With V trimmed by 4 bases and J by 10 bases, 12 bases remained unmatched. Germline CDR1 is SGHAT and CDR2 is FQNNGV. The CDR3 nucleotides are TGTGCCAGCAGCTCCGGACAGGGAGGAAGGGGCCAGTACTTC. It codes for CASSSGQGGRGQYF.

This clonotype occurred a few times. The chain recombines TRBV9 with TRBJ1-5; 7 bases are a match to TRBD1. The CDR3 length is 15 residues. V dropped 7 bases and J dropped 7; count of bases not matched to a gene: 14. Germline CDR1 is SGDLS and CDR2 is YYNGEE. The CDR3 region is CASPRGRGAGQPQHF. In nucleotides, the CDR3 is TGTGCCAGCCCAAGGGGGCGGGGGGCAGGACAGCCCCAGCATTTT.

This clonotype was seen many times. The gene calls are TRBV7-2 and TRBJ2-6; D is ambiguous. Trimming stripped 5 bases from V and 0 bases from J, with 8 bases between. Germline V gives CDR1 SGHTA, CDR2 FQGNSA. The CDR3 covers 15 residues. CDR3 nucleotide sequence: TGTGCCAGCAGCAAAGAGGCCTCTGGGGCCAACGTCCTGACTTTC. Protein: CASSKEASGANVLTF.